The T cell receptor beta chain described here comes from a study of blood T cell repertoires in COVID-19 (dated by TCRdb to about 2020). The study in broad terms: Collaborator samples came from the United States, Italy and Spain and covered acute and convalescent phases of COVID-19. The material from the prospective study consisted of cDNA or gDNA derived from T cells, B-cell-depleted T cells, or PBMCs. Deeply sampled blood TCRbeta repertoires from subjects exposed to, actively infected with, or recovered from COVID-19 were included in the dataset. A freely available public database, intended as a resource for researchers studying the immune response to SARS-CoV-2, is where the repertoires were released. Samples were obtained from the ongoing ImmuneRACE study (first 160 participants) and from some 1,200 subjects provided by 6 global collaborators. Nearly every sample came with metadata listing a de-identified subject ID, COVID-19 status, age in years and sex. Where HLA class I and class II types were available, the types were taken from metadata supplied by the sample provider, not from assay-based typing. The full study reports these points: How much clinical and demographic metadata was included differed by source and by participant, and the metadata was provided uncurated.

TCRbeta CDR3 regions were amplified from genomic DNA using the immunoSEQ Assay, a bias-controlled multiplex PCR. As for the authors' bioinformatics: The number of nucleated cells in each sample was estimated by amplification of reference gene primers within the assay. Sequence reads were collapsed and filtered to measure the absolute abundance of every unique TCRbeta CDR3 rearrangement. For each sample, productive Simpson clonality was calculated by taking the square root of Simpson's diversity index across productive rearrangements. The source is immuneACCESS, and TCRdb retained only in-frame sequences with V and J called. Part of the clones is not carried over; for the studies checked, unresolved V genes explain less than half of this, and the remainder is unexplained. V, J and clone size reflect that table, while D and trimming were determined from the DNA. This sample is represented by tens of thousands of clones; roughly 85% of them were singletons. Approximately 19% of the sample goes to the ten largest clones.

The collaborating institutions used their own protocols to collect whole blood in K2EDTA tubes. Collaborator samples were shipped for TCRbeta analysis as frozen whole blood, isolated PBMCs, or DNA extracted from either sample type. Per the germline V gene, SGHRS is the CDR1 and YFSETQ is the CDR2. From the cysteine through the phenylalanine, the CDR3 covers 12 amino acids. The kept DNA is CDR3 alone, 36 bases in frame from the first base. V and J are truncated by 5 bases and 5 bases respectively, leaving an intervening sequence of 9 bases. With respect to this clone: This clone's antigen is unknown. Base qualities are not at hand, and no much larger clone is one base apart.

The TCR comes from a woman of 80 years or more with acute or convalescent COVID-19. The sequence links TRBV5-1 to TRBJ2-3, with no confident D gene call. The specimen sequenced was peripheral blood. The DNA reads as follows: TGCGCCAGCAGTATCCAGGTAGATACGCAGTATTTT. Its translation reads: CASSIQVDTQYF.